The next 10 T cell receptor beta chains were all read from a single sample in a study of long-term antiretroviral therapy in people with HIV. This was the immunoSEQ v3.0 assay at survey level. Produced via immunoSEQ multiplex PCR; TCRdb's table is partial and in-frame only. Here the sample spans about 22,000 clones, 70% to 85% being singletons. The material sequenced was unsorted PBMCs, taken 0.1 years before starting antiretroviral therapy. These receptors were taken from a man younger than 35 with HIV.

V and J are TRBV5-5 and TRBJ2-7; D possibly matches TRBD1 or TRBD2 (6 bases each). Per germline, CDR1 SGHKS and CDR2 YYEKEE (reference sequence). The ends were cut back, 4 bases at V and 0 bases at J, with 14 bases in the middle. The CDR3 loop spans 15 amino acids. The CDR3 sequence: CASSLKEGGSYEQYF. The CDR3 coding sequence is TGTGCCAGCAGCCTTAAGGAGGGGGGCTCCTACGAGCAGTACTTC. The full variable domain, in which reference TRBV5-5 and TRBJ2-7 provide the parts outside the CDR3, is DAGVTQSPTHLIKTRGQQVTLRCSPISGHKSVSWYQQVLGQGPQFIFQYYEKEERGRGNFPDRFSARQFPNYSSELNVNALLLGDSALYLCASSLKEGGSYEQYFGPGTRLTVT.

The CDR3 coding sequence is TGTGCCAGCAGCTTGGTTCCGGGGACTGAAGCTTTCTTT. Protein: CASSLVPGTEAFF. The V and J genes are TRBV7-9 and TRBJ1-1; D call uncertain. The germline CDR1 and CDR2 sequences are SEHNR and FQNEAQ (reference sequence). This CDR3 comprises 13 residues. Trimming stripped 3 bases from V and 5 bases from J, with 10 bases between.

The chain carries TRBV28 and TRBJ2-1; 9 bases match TRBD1. The CDR3 is made up of 14 amino acids. Germline CDR1 reads MDHEN; CDR2 reads SYDVKM. Trimming at V came to 5 bases and at J to 3 bases, leaving 2 bases not matched to a gene. CDR3 residues: CASSPTGGYNEQFF. The CDR3 nucleotides read TGTGCCAGCAGTCCGACAGGGGGCTACAATGAGCAGTTCTTC.

The rearrangement uses TRBV4-1 and TRBJ2-2, with D hard to call. The V end lost 2 bases, the J end lost 4 bases, and 11 bases lay between the germline ends. The CDR3 extends over 15 amino acids. Looked up from germline, CDR1 is MGHRA and CDR2 is YSYEKL. CDR3 sequence: CASSQSSAGTGELFF. In DNA, the CDR3 is TGCGCCAGCAGCCAAAGTTCCGCAGGCACCGGGGAGCTGTTTTTT.

The V gene is TRBV2, the J gene TRBJ2-3; the match to TRBD2 covers 8 bases. V dropped 8 bases and J dropped 1; count of bases not matched to a gene: 5. The CDR3 loop spans 14 amino acids. CDR1 SNHLY and CDR2 FYNNEI come from the germline V gene. The CDR3 DNA reads TGTGCCAGCCAAACTAGCGGTCGCACAGATACGCAGTATTTT. This encodes CASQTSGRTDTQYF.

The chain links TRBV5-5 to TRBJ2-3, with 8 nucleotides matching TRBD1. From germline, CDR1 is SGHKS and CDR2 YYEKEE (reference sequence). CDR3 length: 14 amino acids. Trimming cost V 4 bases and J 1 base; bases outside gene matches: 2. The chain's CDR3 is CASSTDRGTDTQYF. CDR3 DNA sequence: TGTGCCAGCAGCACGGACAGGGGCACAGATACGCAGTATTTT.

In this sample, this clone turned up a few times. This chain links TRBV4-1 with TRBJ1-2, with D possibly matching TRBD1 (6 bases). The CDR3 spans 15 residues. Germline lookup yields CDR1 MGHRA and CDR2 YSYEKL. V was pared by 0 bases and J by 4 bases, with 12 bases between. The CDR3 reads CASSQDRGHIYGYTF. The DNA for the CDR3 is TGCGCCAGCAGCCAAGACAGGGGACACATCTATGGCTACACCTTC.

This clone has just one count. The DNA of the CDR3 is TGTGCCAGCAGCGGTTCTTACAGGGGGCTTGGTGGTGGCTACACCTTC. This sequence encodes CASSGSYRGLGGGYTF. The rearrangement uses TRBV27 and TRBJ1-2, with 9 nucleotides matching TRBD1. CDR1 MNHEY and CDR2 SMNVEV come from the germline V gene (reference sequence). This CDR3 has 16 amino acids. Unmatched junction bases numbered 15, after V lost 6 bases and J lost 7 bases.

The chain has TRBV28 and TRBJ1-4; the D gene is possibly TRBD1 (6 bases). There are 15 residues in the CDR3. CDR1 is MDHEN, CDR2 SYDVKM, per germline. Trimming removed 2 bases at V and 0 bases at J, with 7 bases between. DNA of the CDR3: TGTGCCAGCAGTTTAGCAGGGGCAACTAATGAAAAACTGTTTTTT. Amino acid sequence: CASSLAGATNEKLFF.

Only one count was recorded for this clone. J is TRBJ2-7 and V is TRBV9, with TRBD1 matching over 7 bases. Germline values: CDR1 SGDLS, CDR2 YYNGEE. The ends lost 4 bases at V and 2 bases at J; junction bases unmatched: 9. The CDR3 totals 15 residues. CDR3 coding DNA: TGTGCCAGCAGCTTTGGACAGGCCCCACCCTACGAGCAGTACTTC. It translates to CASSFGQAPPYEQYF. Together with reference TRBV9 and TRBJ2-7, the CDR3 gives the full variable domain: DSGVTQTPKHLITATGQRVTLRCSPRSGDLSVYWYQQSLDQGLQFLIQYYNGEERAKGNILERFSAQQFPDLHSELNLSSLELGDSALYFCASSFGQAPPYEQYFGPGTRLTVT.